A selection of T cell receptor beta chains follows, all from one sample in a study of blood T cell repertoires in COVID-19. Using immunoSEQ multiplex PCR, the repertoire was profiled, and TCRdb retains in-frame clones only, with some absent. The sample lists approximately 230,000 clones, just over 90% occurring once. Source material: PBMCs or T cells enriched from blood (not recorded which). These receptor sequences come from a woman younger than 35 who had recovered from COVID-19. CDR3s include the opening cysteine and the closing phenylalanine or tryptophan. Fields, in order: J gene, D gene, V gene, CDR3 protein. D genes are given only for firm matches.

TRBJ1-1 | NA | TRBV6-6 | CASSYSWPTEAFF
TRBJ2-3 | TRBD2 | TRBV5-1 | CASSPGRGSGTDTQYF
TRBJ2-1 | NA | TRBV13 | CASSRNEQFF
TRBJ2-2 | TRBD1 | TRBV5-4 | CASSLAPDRANTGELFF
TRBJ2-2 | NA | TRBV5-5 | CASSSAAGAVTGELFF
TRBJ2-3 | TRBD2 | TRBV29-1 | CSVESGGAGEGLTDTQYF
TRBJ1-6 | NA | TRBV28 | CASSLNAGFGSPLHF
TRBJ1-6 | NA | TRBV6-5 | CASRPGLGSPLHF
TRBJ1-2 | NA | TRBV5-4 | CASSRDNYGYTF
TRBJ1-1 | NA | TRBV28 | CASSVRVGNTEAFF
TRBJ1-1 | NA | TRBV7-9 | CASSFGGRVNTEAFF
TRBJ1-2 | TRBD1 | TRBV29-1 | CSVSTGTGGSNYGYTF
TRBJ2-7 | TRBD2 | TRBV4-2 | CASSQDSGGPGEQYF
TRBJ1-3 | TRBD1 | TRBV7-2 | CASSLGQLGNTIYF
TRBJ1-1 | NA | TRBV7-8 | CASRPARGNTEAFF
TRBJ2-2 | TRBD1 | TRBV27 | CASGNRGPGELFF
TRBJ2-1 | NA | TRBV19 | CASSMGGAIRNEQFF
TRBJ2-3 | TRBD2 | TRBV7-3 | CASSPGTNTQYF
TRBJ2-3 | TRBD2 | TRBV24-1 | CATSGPRGGLVVGQYF
TRBJ2-1 | TRBD1 | TRBV12-3/TRBV12-4 | CASSLEAGGQFF
TRBJ2-5 | NA | TRBV6-5 | CASSLLVTRKETQYF
TRBJ2-5 | TRBD2 | TRBV20-1 | CSASVWRERGETQYF
TRBJ1-4 | TRBD1 | TRBV5-1 | CASSSDPGQVSSTNEKLFF
TRBJ1-6 | NA | TRBV28 | CASISGLWNSPLHF
TRBJ2-5 | NA | TRBV12-5 | CASGPPAGKETQYF
TRBJ1-2 | NA | TRBV5-1 | CASNPSGANYGYTF
TRBJ1-2 | NA | TRBV5-4 | CASRLGGHYGYTF
TRBJ2-2 | NA | TRBV9 | CASSPRGGLDTGELFF
TRBJ1-2 | NA | TRBV5-4 | CASSGRKGGANYGYTF
TRBJ1-5 | NA | TRBV18 | CASNPGVNQPQHF
TRBJ1-1 | NA | TRBV29-1 | CSVAPTVTNTEAFF
TRBJ2-5 | NA | TRBV11-3 | CASSRGEQETQYF
TRBJ1-6 | TRBD1 | TRBV3-1/TRBV3-2 | CASSPLGGRGNSPLHF
TRBJ2-1 | NA | TRBV7-2 | CASSLLGGGTYNEQFF
TRBJ2-7 | TRBD1 | TRBV5-6 | CASSSGQGPYEQYF
TRBJ2-7 | NA | TRBV21-1 | CASSKGAHEGSYEQYF
TRBJ1-1 | TRBD1 | TRBV5-3 | CARSLDRGPNTEAFF